The next 32 T cell receptor beta chains were all read from a single sample in a study of T cells in pancreatic ductal adenocarcinoma (dated by TCRdb to the late 2010s). The pancreatic ductal adenocarcinoma patients who were selected had gone through surgery without receiving any neoadjuvant therapy. Library preparation was by the immunoSEQ multiplex PCR assay. What TCRdb holds here is the immuneACCESS table cut down to in-frame rearrangements. Part of the clones is not present; checked against another copy, under half of the missing clones reflect an unresolved V gene, and the others are unexplained. For this sample the table gives 97,000 or so clones, of which 90% to 95% were detected only once. The ten most abundant clones make up less than 4% of the sample. The sequenced sample consisted of PBMCs. The receptors here all came from a human donor with pancreatic ductal adenocarcinoma.

V usage is TRBV28 and J usage is TRBJ2-2; possible D gene TRBD2, 6 bases. The CDR3 length is 15 residues. The germline V gene has CDR1 MDHEN and CDR2 SYDVKM. V gave up 5 bases and J gave up 2 bases, with 12 bases separating them. CDR3 DNA sequence: TGTGCCAGCAGTCCATCGGGAGTTAACACCGGGGAGCTGTTTTTT. Its protein product is CASSPSGVNTGELFF.

The chain uses TRBV2 and TRBJ1-5; 7 positions match TRBD1. Germline V gene lookup returns CDR1 SNHLY and CDR2 FYNNEI. The CDR3 covers 16 residues. J gave up 6 bases and V 0 bases, and 8 bases lay outside the gene matches. The CDR3: CASSEAPGGLGQPQHF. The CDR3, as DNA: TGTGCCAGCAGTGAAGCCCCAGGGGGACTGGGTCAGCCCCAGCATTTT.

The genes are TRBV19 and TRBJ1-3; D unresolved. The CDR3 is 15 amino acids. CDR1 LNHDA and CDR2 SQIVND come from the germline V gene (reference sequence). V was shortened by 6 bases and J by 0 bases, with 12 bases between the two germline ends. The CDR3 DNA reads TGTGCCAGTAGACCGGGGTTCAGCTCTGGAAACACCATATATTTT. Translated: CASRPGFSSGNTIYF.

The rearrangement links TRBV11-2 to TRBJ1-4, with 8 bases lining up with TRBD1. Germline values: CDR1 SGHAT, CDR2 FQNNGV. The CDR3 spans 16 residues. V shed 3 bases and J 8 bases; nucleotides not matched to a gene: 11. The CDR3 here is CASSFTTGTGQEKLFF. CDR3 in DNA: TGTGCCAGCAGCTTTACGACCGGGACAGGCCAAGAAAAACTGTTTTTT.

The CDR3 spells CASSLFTGPGGETQYF. CDR3 coding DNA: TGTGCCAGCAGCTTATTTACGGGGCCGGGGGGAGAGACCCAGTACTTC. The chain links TRBV7-2 to TRBJ2-5; 7 nucleotides match TRBD2. The CDR3 loop spans 16 amino acids. Losses at the gene ends were 2 bases for V and 4 bases for J; bases not matched to a gene: 10. Germline lookup yields CDR1 SGHTA and CDR2 FQGNSA.

The chain uses TRBV7-9 and TRBJ2-7; D perhaps matches TRBD1 (6 bases). The V and J ends lost 2 bases and 4 bases respectively, with 18 bases between them. Looked up from germline, CDR1 is SEHNR and CDR2 is FQNEAQ (reference sequence). This CDR3 has 16 residues. DNA for the CDR3: TGTGCCAGCAGCTTAATGCACAGGGCGAAGGAGTACGAGCAGTACTTC. Protein sequence: CASSLMHRAKEYEQYF.

V gene TRBV30 combines with J gene TRBJ1-5; 8 bases match TRBD1. This CDR3 has 13 residues. V was pared by 5 bases and J by 6 bases, with 6 bases of the junction left unmatched. The germline CDR1 and CDR2 sequences are GTSNPN and SVGIG (reference sequence). CDR3 region: CAWDPGGGQPQHF. CDR3 sequence (DNA): TGTGCCTGGGACCCAGGGGGCGGTCAGCCCCAGCATTTT.

The genes are TRBV30 and TRBJ2-1; no clear D gene. Germline CDR1 reads GTSNPN; CDR2 reads SVGIG (reference sequence). The CDR3 runs 13 residues. The V end lost 2 bases, the J end lost 3 bases, and 8 bases lay between the germline ends. This chain's CDR3 is CAWSSSGYNEQFF. In nucleotides, the CDR3 is TGTGCCTGGAGTTCTTCCGGCTACAATGAGCAGTTCTTC.

The chain uses TRBV12-5 and TRBJ1-5; 9 bases align to TRBD1. V was clipped by 0 bases and J by 7 bases; unmatched bases: 4. The CDR3 totals 15 residues. Germline assignment: CDR1 LGHNT and CDR2 FRNRAP. CDR3 amino acids: CASGLVRDREQPQHF. The CDR3, as DNA: TGTGCTAGTGGTTTGGTAAGGGACAGGGAACAGCCCCAGCATTTT.

The V and J genes are TRBV2 and TRBJ2-1; the D is unclear. Trimming took 7 bases from V and 1 from J, leaving 11 bases between them. The germline CDR1 and CDR2 sequences are SNHLY and FYNNEI. This CDR3 is 14 amino acids long. The DNA of the CDR3 is TGTGCCAGCAACGAGGTACGATCCTACAATGAGCAGTTCTTC. Protein sequence: CASNEVRSYNEQFF.

The V and J genes are TRBV28 and TRBJ2-7; 7 nucleotides match TRBD2. Germline CDR1 MDHEN, CDR2 SYDVKM. The junction had 10 bases not matched to a gene; V was cut back by 6 bases and J by 2 bases. This CDR3 has 15 amino acids. The CDR3 is CASRIPNGLAYEQYF. DNA for the CDR3: TGTGCCAGCAGGATTCCGAACGGACTAGCCTACGAGCAGTACTTC.

Here the CDR3 reads CASSATSGTSTDTQYF. As DNA, the CDR3 is TGTGCCAGCAGTGCCACTAGCGGAACTAGCACAGATACGCAGTATTTT. This rearrangement joins TRBV6-1 to TRBJ2-3, with 8 positions matching TRBD2. With V trimmed by 4 bases and J by 0 bases, 6 bases remained unmatched. Germline assignment: CDR1 MNHNS and CDR2 SASEGT. CDR3 size: 16 residues.

V is TRBV9 and J is TRBJ2-1; D may be TRBD2 (5 bases). The CDR3 sequence is 13 residues long. The V end lost 1 base, the J end lost 8 bases, and 10 bases lay between the germline ends. Looked up from germline, CDR1 is SGDLS and CDR2 is YYNGEE. DNA of the CDR3: TGTGCCAGCAGCGTATCGCTAGCAGATGAGCAGTTCTTC. Translating it yields CASSVSLADEQFF.

The V call is TRBV28, the J call TRBJ2-7; 7 nucleotides align to TRBD1. Germline-derived CDR1 and CDR2 are MDHEN and SYDVKM. Unmatched junction bases numbered 6, after V lost 6 bases and J lost 4 bases. The CDR3 is 13 residues long. CDR3 in DNA: TGTGCCAGCAGAGGGGGCCCGGGGTACGAGCAGTACTTC. This translates into CASRGGPGYEQYF.

The chain links TRBV4-1 to TRBJ2-5, with 9 bases fitting TRBD2. Germline V CDR1 and CDR2: MGHRA, YSYEKL. Germline trimming cut 5 bases from V and 1 base from J; bases unmatched to any gene: 5. This CDR3 has 15 residues. This chain's CDR3 is CASSGSGGRQETQYF. In DNA, the CDR3 is TGCGCCAGCAGCGGAAGCGGGGGGCGCCAAGAGACCCAGTACTTC.

The chain joins TRBV4-1 to TRBJ2-1, with 9 positions matching TRBD2. There are 20 residues in the CDR3. The germline V gene encodes CDR1 MGHRA and CDR2 YSYEKL. With 2 bases clipped from V and 4 bases from J, the junction kept 18 bases outside the gene matches. CDR3 protein: CASSQIGLVSGSLSYNEQFF. DNA for the CDR3: TGCGCCAGCAGCCAAATCGGCTTGGTTAGCGGGAGTTTAAGTTACAATGAGCAGTTCTTC.

The chain has TRBV20-1 and TRBJ2-5; maybe TRBD1 (6 bases). This CDR3 has 11 amino acids. With 5 bases removed from V and 6 bases from J, the gap between germline ends came to 10 bases. Per germline, CDR1 DFQATT and CDR2 SNEGSKA (reference sequence). CDR3: CSALWGQTQYF. In DNA form, the CDR3 reads TGCAGTGCTTTGTGGGGGCAGACCCAGTACTTC.

V and J are TRBV7-9 and TRBJ1-2; 8 bases line up with TRBD1. Germline loops: CDR1 SEHNR, CDR2 FQNEAQ (reference sequence). The CDR3 has 16 residues. V trimming: 5 bases; J trimming: 8 bases; junction bases outside the gene matches: 16. CDR3 loop: CASSRNPQGEGGGYTF. The CDR3 coding sequence is TGTGCCAGCAGCCGTAATCCACAGGGGGAGGGTGGAGGCTACACCTTC.

The CDR3 region is CASNINPIGQLNTEAFF. Written as DNA, the CDR3 is TGTGCCAGCAACATAAACCCGATCGGACAATTGAACACTGAAGCTTTCTTT. The rearrangement joins TRBV7-9 to TRBJ1-1, with a weak D call TRBD1 (5 bases). CDR3 length: 17 residues. The V gene's germline CDR1 is SEHNR and CDR2 FQNEAQ (reference sequence). V dropped 7 bases and J dropped 0 bases, with 21 bases sitting between them.

CDR3: CASSLASTSGTGNEQFF. CDR3 in DNA: TGCGCCAGCAGCTTGGCCAGCACTAGCGGGACGGGAAATGAGCAGTTCTTC. The chain has TRBV5-1 and TRBJ2-1; TRBD2 aligns across 10 bases. Trimming cost V 0 bases and J 7 bases; bases outside gene matches: 10. This CDR3 has 17 amino acids. Germline CDR1 and CDR2: SGHRS and YFSETQ.

The V call is TRBV30, the J call TRBJ1-1; D is possibly TRBD1 (5 bases). The V gene lost 0 bases and the J gene lost 1 base, with 15 bases spanning the gap. The CDR3 totals 16 residues. Germline V gene data show CDR1 as GTSNPN and CDR2 as SVGIG (reference sequence). CDR3 in amino acids: CAWSVRLGVKNTEAFF. The CDR3 DNA sequence: TGTGCCTGGAGTGTACGATTAGGGGTCAAGAACACTGAAGCTTTCTTT.

The chain recombines TRBV5-1 with TRBJ1-5; no reliable D call. Germline CDR1 reads SGHRS; CDR2 reads YFSETQ. Trimming pared 1 base from V and 0 bases from J, leaving 8 bases between. This CDR3 region has 15 residues. The CDR3 loop is CASSLRAGSNQPQHF. The CDR3, as DNA: TGCGCCAGCAGCTTGCGAGCCGGTAGCAATCAGCCCCAGCATTTT.

The rearrangement joins TRBV27 to TRBJ2-7; 12 positions match TRBD2. Trimming at V came to 4 bases and at J to 4 bases, leaving 11 bases not matched to a gene. The germline gives CDR1 MNHEY, CDR2 SMNVEV (reference sequence). CDR3 length: 17 residues. CDR3 loop: CASSSKLAGGHLYEQYF. CDR3 bases: TGTGCCAGCAGTTCCAAACTAGCGGGAGGCCATCTTTACGAGCAGTACTTC.

The chain joins TRBV4-1 to TRBJ2-7; maybe TRBD2 (5 bases). Looked up from germline, CDR1 is MGHRA and CDR2 is YSYEKL. V lost 2 bases, J lost 1 base, and 12 bases lay in between. CDR3 length equals 15 residues. Written as DNA, the CDR3 is TGCGCCAGCAGCCAAAGGACTGGTCTATCCTACGAGCAGTACTTC. Residues: CASSQRTGLSYEQYF.

This chain uses TRBV6-5 with TRBJ2-7; TRBD1 agrees at 8 bases. CDR3 length: 15 residues. The V gene end was trimmed by 0 bases and the J gene end by 3 bases; junction bases not matched to a gene: 4. Germline V lookup: CDR1 MNHEY, CDR2 SVGAGI. CDR3 protein: CASSYSSGQGYEQYF. The CDR3 DNA reads TGTGCCAGCAGTTACTCATCCGGACAGGGCTACGAGCAGTACTTC.

This clone was seen a single time. J is TRBJ1-4 and V is TRBV11-2, with D unresolved. Germline V gene data show CDR1 as SGHAT and CDR2 as FQNNGV. This CDR3 has 12 amino acids. Trimming took 0 bases from V and 8 from J, leaving 4 bases between them. CDR3 sequence: CASSLDPEKLFF. In DNA, the CDR3 is TGTGCCAGCAGCTTAGACCCGGAAAAACTGTTTTTT.

The chain is built from TRBV11-2 and TRBJ2-7; 8 bases are a match to TRBD2. In germline, CDR1 is SGHAT, CDR2 FQNNGV. This CDR3 is 14 amino acids long. Losses at the gene ends were 2 bases for V and 5 bases for J; bases not matched to a gene: 5. CDR3 residues: CASSLRAGGDEQYF. CDR3 in DNA: TGTGCCAGCAGCTTAAGGGCGGGAGGAGACGAGCAGTACTTC.

The chain combines TRBV28 with TRBJ2-7, with 9 nucleotides matching TRBD1. V lost 6 bases, J lost 7 bases, and 10 bases stayed unmatched. CDR1 and CDR2 (germline): MDHEN, SYDVKM. This CDR3 comprises 14 residues. CDR3 sequence: CASSRTGTGYEQYF. CDR3 bases: TGTGCCAGCAGCCGGACCGGGACAGGGTATGAGCAGTACTTC.

This clone occurred once. This chain joins TRBV18 and TRBJ1-2; TRBD1 matches at 9 bases. The J segment lost 6 bases and the V segment lost 6 bases, leaving 5 bases of the junction unmatched. Germline CDR1 KGHSH, CDR2 LQKENI. There are 13 residues in the CDR3. CDR3: CASSGQGSDGYTF. The CDR3 DNA reads as TGTGCCAGCTCGGGACAGGGAAGCGATGGCTACACCTTC. The full variable domain, with the rest looked up from reference TRBV18 and TRBJ1-2, is NAGVMQNPRHLVRRRGQEARLRCSPMKGHSHVYWYRQLPEEGLKFMVYLQKENIIDESGMPKERFSAEFPKEGPSILRIQQVVRGDSAAYFCASSGQGSDGYTFGSGTRLTVV.

This clone has a handful of counts. This sequence joins TRBV25-1 and TRBJ1-2; D gene unclear. Germline CDR1 reads MGHDK; CDR2 reads SYGVNS. The germline V and J ends were trimmed by 5 bases and 6 bases, with 10 bases remaining between them. CDR3 length: 12 amino acids. The CDR3 protein is CASSSGLNGYTF. CDR3 bases: TGTGCCAGCAGTAGCGGGCTGAATGGCTACACCTTC.

The rearrangement uses TRBV11-2 and TRBJ2-1; 8 bases match TRBD2. J lost 7 bases, V lost 2 bases, and 7 bases had no gene match. The CDR3 contains 15 residues. CDR1 SGHAT and CDR2 FQNNGV come from the germline V gene. The CDR3 DNA is TGTGCCAGCAGCTTACTCGCGGGACTAGGGAATGAGCAGTTCTTC. Its protein product is CASSLLAGLGNEQFF.

The table lists this clone with a few counts. This chain connects TRBV14 to TRBJ2-7; no definite D call. Germline V gene sequence: CDR1 SGHDN, CDR2 FVKESK. The CDR3 contains 12 residues. Trimming shortened V by 2 bases and J by 9 bases, and 11 bases separated the two germline ends. This CDR3 reads CASSQSSVVQYF. The CDR3 DNA is TGTGCCAGCAGCCAATCTTCGGTAGTGCAGTACTTC.